This T cell receptor beta chain was identified during a study of blood T cell repertoires in COVID-19. TCRdb's copy holds only in-frame clones and misses some; the assay was immunoSEQ multiplex PCR. Among 220,000 or so clones listed, about three quarters were seen once. The CDR3 covers 15 residues. V trimming: 1 base; J trimming: 9 bases; junction bases outside the gene matches: 6. Germline V gives CDR1 SGHTA, CDR2 FQGTGA. This clone was observed a single time. The chain recombines TRBV7-3 with TRBJ2-1; TRBD2 agrees at 10 bases. The source is a woman aged 70-85 years with acute or convalescent COVID-19. Sample: peripheral blood. CDR3 bases: TGTGCCAGCAGCTTAAGGCCTAGCGGGAGTAGTGAGCAGTTCTTC. Translating gives CASSLRPSGSSEQFF.